This TCR beta chain was captured in a study of tumor and adjacent non-tumor tissue in lung cancer. Study-level background: Patients comprised eleven to twelve adenocarcinoma, 2 squamous cell carcinoma and 1 small cell lung cancer. Aged 31 to 76 years, patients included roughly ten men and a few women with stage I to III disease. Whole-study results and caveats: Compared with tumor, normal lung showed significantly lower TCR diversity. Tumor repertoires had a smaller top 100 clone share than normal lung.

This clonotype was recorded at least ten times. The antigen is not known. The V gene's germline CDR1 is MNHNS and CDR2 SASEGT. V dropped 7 bases and J dropped 3 bases, with 12 bases sitting between them. The CDR3 has 13 amino acids. TCRbeta libraries were built with three rounds of nested PCR, modified from ARM-PCR. One entry per CDR3 protein, called by TCRdb with MiXCR from the multiplex PCR reads. Of approximately 110,000 distinct CDR3 sequences listed, roughly 73% are singletons. RNA was extracted from bulk tissue without any cell sorting. The sequence was obtained from a woman aged 55-69 years with non-small cell lung cancer. This rearrangement joins TRBV6-1 to TRBJ1-1, with D unresolved. Material for sequencing was lung tumor tissue. The CDR3 DNA sequence: TGTGCCAGCAACCTGGACGGAGACACTGAAGCTTTCTTT. Protein sequence: CASNLDGDTEAFF.